These 18 T cell receptor beta chains were sequenced from one sample in a study of T cell responses to AZD1222 COVID-19 vaccine. Produced via immunoSEQ multiplex PCR; TCRdb's table is partial and in-frame only. The sample has some 130,000 clones; roughly nine tenths are singletons. Sequenced here: peripheral blood, sampled 28 days after the second AZD1222 dose. These receptors all stem from an adult who received the AZD1222 COVID-19 vaccine.

The chain is built from TRBV11-2 and TRBJ1-1; 7 bases agree with TRBD1. V shed 5 bases, J shed 1 base, and the junction held 4 bases outside the gene matches. CDR1 and CDR2 (germline): SGHAT, FQNNGV. This CDR3 is 14 amino acids long. The CDR3, as DNA: TGTGCCAGCAGCCGCCGGGACAGGAACACTGAAGCTTTCTTT. Translation gives CASSRRDRNTEAFF.

The CDR3 region has the DNA TGTGCCAGCAGTAGACAGGGACGGGGCTATGGCTACACCTTC. This sequence encodes CASSRQGRGYGYTF. The chain couples TRBV27 to TRBJ1-2; 7 bases line up with TRBD1. The CDR3 is 14 amino acids. Germline CDR1 reads MNHEY; CDR2 reads SMNVEV (reference sequence). V was pared by 5 bases and J by 4 bases, with 7 bases of the junction left unmatched.

The gene calls are TRBV6-5 and TRBJ2-3, with D tentatively TRBD1 or TRBD2 (5 bases each). The germline gives CDR1 MNHEY, CDR2 SVGAGI. This CDR3 has 15 amino acids. Trimming took 2 bases from V and 3 from J, leaving 12 bases between them. The CDR3 bases are TGTGCCAGCAGTTACAACAGTTGGGGGACAGATACGCAGTATTTT. It specifies CASSYNSWGTDTQYF.

V is TRBV7-6 and J is TRBJ2-7; TRBD1 matches at 8 bases. The germline CDR1 and CDR2 sequences are SGHVS and FNYEAQ. The trim removed 6 bases at V and 2 bases at J, leaving 9 bases unmatched. This CDR3 contains 15 residues. The CDR3 here is CASSQDRGSTYEQYF. The DNA of the CDR3 is TGTGCCAGCAGTCAAGACAGGGGTTCTACCTACGAGCAGTACTTC.

This clone was observed a single time. The gene calls are TRBV7-8 and TRBJ2-7, with TRBD2 as a possible D gene (5 bases). Germline CDR1 reads SGHVS; CDR2 reads FQNEAQ. Trimming stripped 5 bases from V and 4 bases from J, with 21 bases between. The CDR3 runs to 16 residues. The CDR3 region is CASSTPFGDGRYEQYF. CDR3 nucleotides: TGTGCCAGCAGCACCCCTTTCGGGGATGGAAGGTACGAGCAGTACTTC.

V is TRBV7-3 and J is TRBJ2-7; D remains ambiguous. The CDR3 length is 13 residues. V lost 3 bases to trimming and J lost 1 base, with 7 bases between them. Germline V gene sequence: CDR1 SGHTA, CDR2 FQGTGA. CDR3 amino acids: CASSLAESYEQYF. Here the CDR3 DNA reads TGTGCCAGCAGCTTGGCCGAATCCTACGAGCAGTACTTC.

The chain uses TRBV12-3 or TRBV12-4 and TRBJ1-5; D might be TRBD1 (5 bases). CDR3 length: 12 amino acids. Trimming took off 6 bases at V and 7 bases at J, with 10 bases between the two ends. The CDR3 spells CASRGGGQPQHF. The CDR3 region has the DNA TGTGCCAGCAGGGGGGGTGGCCAGCCCCAGCATTTT.

The chain combines TRBV18 with TRBJ1-3, with D hard to call. The CDR3 is made up of 17 amino acids. Germline loops: CDR1 KGHSH, CDR2 LQKENI. V lost 6 bases and J lost 0, with 18 bases in between. As DNA, the CDR3 is TGTGCCAGCTCTCAAATGGGCCCTCTGGACTCTGGAAACACCATATATTTT. It specifies CASSQMGPLDSGNTIYF.

V and J are TRBV7-6 and TRBJ1-5; D gene ambiguous. V was cut by 5 bases and J by 0 bases, with 11 bases left in between. The CDR3 has 15 amino acids. Germline V gene data show CDR1 as SGHVS and CDR2 as FNYEAQ. The CDR3: CASSPGRHSNQPQHF. CDR3 nucleotide sequence: TGTGCCAGCAGCCCAGGACGGCATAGCAATCAGCCCCAGCATTTT. Drawing the rest from reference TRBV7-6 and TRBJ1-5, the complete variable domain is GAGVSQSPRYKVTKRGQDVALRCDPISGHVSLYWYRQALGQGPEFLTYFNYEAQQDKSGLPNDRFSAERPEGSISTLTIQRTEQRDSAMYRCASSPGRHSNQPQHFGDGTRLSIL.

CDR3 in DNA: TGTGCCAGCCCCCCGGGACAGGGTGCGAACACTGAAGCTTTCTTT. Translated: CASPPGQGANTEAFF. This chain uses TRBV28 with TRBJ1-1, with 9 bases matching TRBD1. Germline CDR1 is MDHEN and CDR2 is SYDVKM. This CDR3 spans 15 amino acids. Germline trimming cut 8 bases from V and 1 base from J; bases unmatched to any gene: 8. The full variable domain, completed using reference TRBV28 and TRBJ1-1, is DVKVTQSSRYLVKRTGEKVFLECVQDMDHENMFWYRQDPGLGLRLIYFSYDVKMKEKGDIPEGYSVSREKKERFSLILESASTNQTSMYLCASPPGQGANTEAFFGQGTRLTVV.

Only a few counts were recorded for this clone. The chain carries TRBV24-1 and TRBJ2-2, with D tentatively TRBD1 or TRBD2 (5 bases each). The CDR3 covers 12 residues. Germline V CDR1 and CDR2: KGHDR, SFDVKD. Between the trimmed V and J ends, which lost 9 bases and 6 bases, there was a span of 10 bases. The CDR3 region has the DNA TGTGCCACCGGGGACGGACCCGGGGAGCTGTTTTTT. Protein sequence: CATGDGPGELFF.

This clone was observed once. The CDR3 bases are TGTGCCAGCAGCTCGTGGGGGGATACGCAGTATTTT. Translating it yields CASSSWGDTQYF. V usage is TRBV11-2 and J usage is TRBJ2-3; either TRBD1 or TRBD2 may supply D (5 bases each). The CDR3 runs to 12 residues. Germline CDR1 is SGHAT and CDR2 is FQNNGV. Trimming left V 4 bases short and J 6 bases short, with 8 bases between.

This clone was detected only a few times. CDR3 residues: CAWSVGTSYEQYF. CDR3 DNA sequence: TGTGCCTGGAGTGTCGGCACCTCCTACGAGCAGTACTTC. V is TRBV30 and J is TRBJ2-7; D gene uncertain. V was pared by 0 bases and J by 0 bases, with 6 bases between. CDR3 length equals 13 residues. Germline assignment: CDR1 GTSNPN and CDR2 SVGIG (reference sequence).

This chain joins TRBV7-9 and TRBJ2-1; 11 bases match TRBD2. CDR1 and CDR2 from the germline V gene are SEHNR and FQNEAQ (reference sequence). V lost 1 base and J lost 14; bases outside the gene matches: 13. This CDR3 is 16 amino acids long. Written as DNA, the CDR3 is TGTGCCAGCAGCTTAGGGTCTAGCGGGGGGCCTTATAGAAAGTTCTTC. This codes for CASSLGSSGGPYRKFF.

The chain links TRBV4-1 to TRBJ1-2, with D unresolved. The CDR3 runs 14 residues. The V end was cut by 1 base, the J end by 8 bases, with 14 bases between. From germline, CDR1 is MGHRA and CDR2 YSYEKL. The CDR3 DNA reads as TGCGCCAGCAGCCAAGTGTTCAACACGGGGGGCTACACCTTC. Its protein is CASSQVFNTGGYTF.

The chain uses TRBV2 and TRBJ1-5, with TRBD1 matching over 8 bases. The CDR3 runs to 14 residues. The V and J ends lost 5 bases and 3 bases, in that order; junction bases with no gene match: 3. Germline V gene sequence: CDR1 SNHLY, CDR2 FYNNEI. CDR3 amino acids: CASSWTGSNQPQHF. The CDR3 DNA follows: TGTGCCAGCAGTTGGACAGGGTCCAATCAGCCCCAGCATTTT.

The chain uses TRBV5-1 and TRBJ2-2, with D possibly TRBD1 on 6 matching bases. Germline V lookup: CDR1 SGHRS, CDR2 YFSETQ. V was cut by 3 bases and J by 4 bases, with 13 bases left in between. This CDR3 contains 15 residues. CDR3 DNA sequence: TGCGCCAGCAGCTCCCAGGGGATCCTCACCGGGGAGCTGTTTTTT. Amino acids: CASSSQGILTGELFF. Combining the CDR3 with reference TRBV5-1 and TRBJ2-2 gives the whole variable domain KAGVTQTPRYLIKTRGQQVTLSCSPISGHRSVSWYQQTPGQGLQFLFEYFSETQRNKGNFPGRFSGRQFSNSRSEMNVSTLELGDSALYLCASSSQGILTGELFFGEGSRLTVL.

This rearrangement joins TRBV5-1 to TRBJ2-3, with 12 bases aligning to TRBD2. The V segment lost 1 base and the J segment 5 bases; nucleotides outside the gene matches: 5. The CDR3 consists of 16 residues. Germline CDR1 and CDR2: SGHRS and YFSETQ. CDR3 bases: TGCGCCAGCAGCTTGAGGACTAGCGGGACGGGAGATACGCAGTATTTT. The encoded protein is CASSLRTSGTGDTQYF. The complete variable domain, with remaining parts taken from reference TRBV5-1 and TRBJ2-3, reads KAGVTQTPRYLIKTRGQQVTLSCSPISGHRSVSWYQQTPGQGLQFLFEYFSETQRNKGNFPGRFSGRQFSNSRSEMNVSTLELGDSALYLCASSLRTSGTGDTQYFGPGTRLTVL.